These 10 T cell receptor beta chains were all obtained from the same sample, sequenced in a study of CD8+CD57+ T cells in acquired aplastic anemia. Patients chosen for sequencing had shown CD8+CD57+ cell expansion by flow cytometry. For CDR3 and TCR beta VDJ profiling, genomic DNA was the template used. In TCRdb, the reads were re-called with MiXCR into one record per CDR3 protein. Among 200,000 or so distinct CDR3 sequences, roughly 45% were seen once, and the ten largest hold roughly 21%. Material for sequencing was sorted CD4+, CD8+, or CD8+CD57+ T cells (not recorded which) from PBMCs. Every receptor here comes from a human donor with aplastic anemia.

This clonotype was seen only once. The chain combines TRBV5-1 with TRBJ2-5; D is undetermined. Germline V gene data show CDR1 as SGHRS and CDR2 as YFSETQ. V lost 7 bases and J lost 2, with 18 bases in between. The CDR3 is 15 amino acids. The CDR3 reads CASSHGERSQETQYF. The CDR3 nucleotides read TGCGCCAGCTCCCACGGCGAGAGGAGTCAAGAGACCCAGTACTTC.

The V gene is TRBV19, the J gene TRBJ2-3, with 9 bases lining up with TRBD2. Unmatched junction bases numbered 13, after V lost 6 bases and J lost 6 bases. CDR1 is LNHDA, CDR2 SQIVND, per germline (reference sequence). This CDR3 spans 16 amino acids. CDR3 nucleotides: TGTGCCAGTAGCCACGTCGGCGGGGGGGCGGCGGATACGCAGTATTTT. As protein: CASSHVGGGAADTQYF.

This clonotype was counted ten times or more. The chain uses TRBV20-1 and TRBJ1-6, with TRBD1 as a possible D gene (6 bases). With 3 bases removed from V and 4 bases from J, the gap between germline ends came to 16 bases. The CDR3 spans 16 residues. Germline V gene data show CDR1 as DFQATT and CDR2 as SNEGSKA (reference sequence). The CDR3 region has the DNA TGCAGTGCTAGGGACAGATCTTTCGGGTATAATTCACCCCTCCACTTT. This codes for CSARDRSFGYNSPLHF.

As for this clonotype: This may be a read error: a much more frequent sequence differs by one nucleotide. The chain has TRBV28 and TRBJ1-1, with unresolved D. The germline CDR1 and CDR2 sequences are MDHEN and SYDVKM. V lost 5 bases and J lost 6, with 10 bases in between. The CDR3 covers 12 residues. The CDR3 DNA reads as TGTGCCAGCAGTCCCACATTCCCTGAAGCTTTCTTT. As protein: CASSPTFPEAFF.

In this sample, this clonotype turned up many times. V usage is TRBV3-1 and J usage is TRBJ1-6; D call uncertain. The germline gives CDR1 LGHDT, CDR2 YNNKEL (reference sequence). Trimming left V 4 bases short and J 7 bases short, with 14 bases between. The CDR3 runs to 15 residues. The CDR3: CASSPAQHGNSPLHF. The CDR3 DNA follows: TGTGCCAGCAGCCCGGCCCAACATGGAAATTCACCCCTCCACTTT.

Points on this clonotype: This may be a read error: a much more frequent sequence differs by one nucleotide. The chain has TRBV20-1 and TRBJ2-1; TRBD2 agrees at 13 bases. The CDR3 covers 16 residues. Germline V gives CDR1 DFQATT, CDR2 SNEGSKA (reference sequence). The CDR3 is CSARGLAGGTYNEQSF. CDR3 bases: TGCAGTGCTAGAGGACTAGCGGGGGGCACCTACAATGAGCAGTCCTTC.

This clonotype has ten or more counts. J is TRBJ1-1 and V is TRBV2, with D tentatively TRBD1 (5 bases). This CDR3 is 14 amino acids long. V dropped 7 bases and J dropped 3 bases, with 15 bases sitting between them. Germline loops: CDR1 SNHLY, CDR2 FYNNEI. CDR3 amino acids: CASTVGDRYTEAFF. In DNA form, the CDR3 reads TGTGCCAGCACCGTCGGGGACCGCTACACTGAAGCTTTCTTT. Supplemented by reference TRBV2 and TRBJ1-1, the full variable domain reads EPEVTQTPSHQVTQMGQEVILRCVPISNHLYFYWYRQILGQKVEFLVSFYNNEISEKSEIFDDQFSVERPDGSNFTLKIRSTKLEDSAMYFCASTVGDRYTEAFFGQGTRLTVV.

This chain links TRBV18 with TRBJ1-1; a weak D match, TRBD1 (6 bases). The CDR3 has 16 residues. Between the trimmed V and J ends, which lost 4 bases and 3 bases, there was a span of 18 bases. Germline loops: CDR1 KGHSH, CDR2 LQKENI. This chain's CDR3 is CASSRGPGALDTEAFF. In DNA form, the CDR3 reads TGTGCCAGCTCACGTGGCCCAGGGGCGTTGGACACTGAAGCTTTCTTT.

The chain has TRBV20-1 and TRBJ2-3; 8 bases match TRBD2. From germline, CDR1 is DFQATT and CDR2 SNEGSKA (reference sequence). V was clipped by 2 bases and J by 6 bases; unmatched bases: 10. CDR3 length equals 15 residues. CDR3 region: CSARNPGGRSDTQYF. The CDR3 bases are TGCAGTGCTAGAAACCCGGGGGGGAGGTCGGATACGCAGTATTTT.

The chain uses TRBV7-8 and TRBJ2-1; D is unclear. Trimming cost V 6 bases and J 4 bases, with 7 bases left between them. This CDR3 region has 12 residues. CDR1 SGHVS and CDR2 FQNEAQ come from the germline V gene. The chain's CDR3 is CASRPQYNEQFF. DNA of the CDR3: TGTGCCAGCAGGCCACAATACAATGAGCAGTTCTTC.